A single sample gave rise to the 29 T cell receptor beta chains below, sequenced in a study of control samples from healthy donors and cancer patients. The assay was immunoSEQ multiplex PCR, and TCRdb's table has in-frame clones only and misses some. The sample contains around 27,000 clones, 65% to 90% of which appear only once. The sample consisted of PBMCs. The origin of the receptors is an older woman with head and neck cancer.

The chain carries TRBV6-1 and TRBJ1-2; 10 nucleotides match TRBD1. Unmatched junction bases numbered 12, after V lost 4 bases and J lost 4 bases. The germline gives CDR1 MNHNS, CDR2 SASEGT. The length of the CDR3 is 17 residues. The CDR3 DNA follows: TGTGCCAGCAGTGCTACCGGGACAGGGGAGATGAGCTATGGCTACACCTTC. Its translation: CASSATGTGEMSYGYTF.

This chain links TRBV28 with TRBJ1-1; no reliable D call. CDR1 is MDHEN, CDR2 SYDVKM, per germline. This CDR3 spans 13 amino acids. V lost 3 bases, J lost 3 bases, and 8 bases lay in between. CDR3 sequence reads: CASSLPRDTEAFF. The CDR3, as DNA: TGTGCCAGCAGTTTGCCGCGGGACACTGAAGCTTTCTTT.

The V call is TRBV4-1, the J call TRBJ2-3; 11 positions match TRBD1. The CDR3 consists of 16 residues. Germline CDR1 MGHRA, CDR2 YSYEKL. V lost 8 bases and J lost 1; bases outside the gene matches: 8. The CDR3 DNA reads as TGCGCCAGCGCTAGGACAGGGGGCAGTGGCACAGATACGCAGTATTTT. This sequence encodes CASARTGGSGTDTQYF.

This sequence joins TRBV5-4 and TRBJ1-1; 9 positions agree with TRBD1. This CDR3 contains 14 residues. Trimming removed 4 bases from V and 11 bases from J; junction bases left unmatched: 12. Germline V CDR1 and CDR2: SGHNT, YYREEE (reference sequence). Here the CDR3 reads CASSAGQGTVRAFF. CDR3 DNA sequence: TGTGCCAGCAGCGCCGGACAGGGGACGGTACGGGCTTTCTTT.

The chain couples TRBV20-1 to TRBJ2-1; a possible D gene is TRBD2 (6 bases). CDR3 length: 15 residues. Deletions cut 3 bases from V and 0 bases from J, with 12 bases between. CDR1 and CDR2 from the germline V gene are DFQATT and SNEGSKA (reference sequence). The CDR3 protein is CSASFAGTSYNEQFF. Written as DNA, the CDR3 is TGCAGTGCTAGTTTCGCGGGAACCTCCTACAATGAGCAGTTCTTC.

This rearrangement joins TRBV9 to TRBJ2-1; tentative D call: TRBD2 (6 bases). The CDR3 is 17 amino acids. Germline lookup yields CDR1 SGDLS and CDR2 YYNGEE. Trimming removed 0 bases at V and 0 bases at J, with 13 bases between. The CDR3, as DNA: TGTGCCAGCAGCGTAGGACTAGTTCGGTCCTCCTACAATGAGCAGTTCTTC. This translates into CASSVGLVRSSYNEQFF.

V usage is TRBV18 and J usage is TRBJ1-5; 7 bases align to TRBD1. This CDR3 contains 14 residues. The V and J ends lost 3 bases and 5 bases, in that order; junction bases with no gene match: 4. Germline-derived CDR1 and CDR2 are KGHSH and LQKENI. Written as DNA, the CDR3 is TGTGCCAGCTCACCTGTTGGGACAGATCAGCCCCAGCATTTT. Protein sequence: CASSPVGTDQPQHF.

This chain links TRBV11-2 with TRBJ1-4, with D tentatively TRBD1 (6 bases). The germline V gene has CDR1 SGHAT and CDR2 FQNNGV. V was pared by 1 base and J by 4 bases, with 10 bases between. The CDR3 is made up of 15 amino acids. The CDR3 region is CASSLAGAVNEKLFF. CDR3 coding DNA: TGTGCCAGCAGCTTAGCAGGGGCCGTTAATGAAAAACTGTTTTTT.

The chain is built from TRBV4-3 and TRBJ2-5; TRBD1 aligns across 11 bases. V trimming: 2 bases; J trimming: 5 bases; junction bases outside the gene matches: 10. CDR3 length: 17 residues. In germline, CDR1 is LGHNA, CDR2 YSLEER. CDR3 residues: CASSQWPDRGLGETQYF. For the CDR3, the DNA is TGCGCCAGCAGCCAATGGCCGGACAGGGGGCTAGGGGAGACCCAGTACTTC.

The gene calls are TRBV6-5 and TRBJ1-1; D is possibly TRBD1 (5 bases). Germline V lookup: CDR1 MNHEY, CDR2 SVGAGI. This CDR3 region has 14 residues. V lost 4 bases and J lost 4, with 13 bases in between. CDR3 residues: CASSLRQGCTEAFF. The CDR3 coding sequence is TGTGCCAGCAGTTTACGTCAGGGTTGCACTGAAGCTTTCTTT.

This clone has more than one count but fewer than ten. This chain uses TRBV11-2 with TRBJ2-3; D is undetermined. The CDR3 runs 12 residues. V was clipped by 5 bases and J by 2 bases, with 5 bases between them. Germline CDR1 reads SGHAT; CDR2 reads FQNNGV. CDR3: CASSPSTDTQYF. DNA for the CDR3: TGTGCCAGCAGCCCTTCCACAGATACGCAGTATTTT.

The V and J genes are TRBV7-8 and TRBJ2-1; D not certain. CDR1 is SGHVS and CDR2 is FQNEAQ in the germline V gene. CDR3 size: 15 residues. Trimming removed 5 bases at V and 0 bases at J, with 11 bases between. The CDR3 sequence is CASSRDRSSYNEQFF. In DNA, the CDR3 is TGTGCCAGCAGCCGAGACCGGAGCTCCTACAATGAGCAGTTCTTC.

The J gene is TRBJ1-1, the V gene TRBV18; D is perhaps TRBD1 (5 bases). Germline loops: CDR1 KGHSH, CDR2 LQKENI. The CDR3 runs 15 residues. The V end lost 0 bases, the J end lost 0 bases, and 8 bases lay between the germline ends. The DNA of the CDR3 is TGTGCCAGCTCACCACCGAAGGGGCTGAACACTGAAGCTTTCTTT. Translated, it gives CASSPPKGLNTEAFF.

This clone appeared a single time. This CDR3 is CASSIQQNTEAFF. CDR3 in DNA: TGTGCCAGCAGTATCCAGCAGAACACTGAAGCTTTCTTT. This chain uses TRBV11-3 with TRBJ1-1; no firm D call. V was pared by 6 bases and J by 1 base, with 9 bases between. The CDR3 covers 13 residues. Germline V gene data show CDR1 as SGHNT and CDR2 as YENEEA. Full variable domain (remainder filled in from reference TRBV11-3 and TRBJ1-1): EAGVVQSPRYKIIEKKQPVAFWCNPISGHNTLYWYLQNLGQGPELLIRYENEEAVDDSQLPKDRFSAERLKGVDSTLKIQPAELGDSAVYLCASSIQQNTEAFFGQGTRLTVV.

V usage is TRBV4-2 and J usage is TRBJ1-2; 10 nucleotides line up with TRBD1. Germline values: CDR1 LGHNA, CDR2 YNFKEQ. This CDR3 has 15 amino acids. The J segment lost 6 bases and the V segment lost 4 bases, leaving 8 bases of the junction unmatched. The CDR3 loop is CASSPRDRGHDGYTF. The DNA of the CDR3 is TGTGCCAGCAGCCCACGCGACAGGGGGCATGATGGCTACACCTTC.

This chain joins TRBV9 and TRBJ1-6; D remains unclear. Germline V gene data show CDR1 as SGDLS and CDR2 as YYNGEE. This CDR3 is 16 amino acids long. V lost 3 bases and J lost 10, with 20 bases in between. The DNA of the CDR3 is TGTGCCAGCAGCGAACAAACACAGCGCCCCGGATCACCCCTCCACTTT. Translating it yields CASSEQTQRPGSPLHF.

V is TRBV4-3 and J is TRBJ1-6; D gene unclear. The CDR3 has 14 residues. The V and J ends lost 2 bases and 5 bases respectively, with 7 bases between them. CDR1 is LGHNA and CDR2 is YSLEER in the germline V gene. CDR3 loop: CASSQYGDNSPLHF. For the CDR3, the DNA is TGCGCCAGCAGCCAATACGGAGATAATTCACCCCTCCACTTT.

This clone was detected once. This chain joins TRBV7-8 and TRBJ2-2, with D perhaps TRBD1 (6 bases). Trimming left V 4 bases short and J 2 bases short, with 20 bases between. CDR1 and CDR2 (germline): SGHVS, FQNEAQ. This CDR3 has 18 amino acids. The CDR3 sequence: CASSSSLRGSFNTGELFF. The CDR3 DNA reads TGTGCCAGCAGCTCATCCCTTAGGGGGTCCTTTAACACCGGGGAGCTGTTTTTT.

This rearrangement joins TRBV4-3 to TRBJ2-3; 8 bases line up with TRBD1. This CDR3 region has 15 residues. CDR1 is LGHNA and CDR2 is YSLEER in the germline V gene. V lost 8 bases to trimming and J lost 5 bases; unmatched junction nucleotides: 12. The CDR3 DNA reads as TGCGCCAGCTCAAGGGTTCAGGGGGCAAGAGATACGCAGTATTTT. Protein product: CASSRVQGARDTQYF.

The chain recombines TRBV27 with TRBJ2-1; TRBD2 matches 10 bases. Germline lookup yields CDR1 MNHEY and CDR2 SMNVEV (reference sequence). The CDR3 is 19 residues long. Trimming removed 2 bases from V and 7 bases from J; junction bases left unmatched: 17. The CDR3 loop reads CASSLRTSGRAWGTNEQFF. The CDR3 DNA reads TGTGCCAGCAGTTTACGTACGAGCGGGAGGGCCTGGGGAACGAATGAGCAGTTCTTC.

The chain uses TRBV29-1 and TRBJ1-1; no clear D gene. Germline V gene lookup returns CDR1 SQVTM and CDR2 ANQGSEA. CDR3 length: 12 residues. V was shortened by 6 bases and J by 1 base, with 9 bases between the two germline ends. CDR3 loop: CSVEVQNTEAFF. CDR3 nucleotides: TGCAGCGTGGAGGTTCAGAACACTGAAGCTTTCTTT.

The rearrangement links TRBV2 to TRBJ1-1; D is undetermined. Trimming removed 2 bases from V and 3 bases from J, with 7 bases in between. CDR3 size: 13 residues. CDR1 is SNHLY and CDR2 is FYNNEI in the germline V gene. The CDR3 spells CASSESDYTEAFF. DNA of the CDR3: TGTGCCAGCAGTGAATCGGATTACACTGAAGCTTTCTTT. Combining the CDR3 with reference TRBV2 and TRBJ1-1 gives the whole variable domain EPEVTQTPSHQVTQMGQEVILRCVPISNHLYFYWYRQILGQKVEFLVSFYNNEISEKSEIFDDQFSVERPDGSNFTLKIRSTKLEDSAMYFCASSESDYTEAFFGQGTRLTVV.

CDR3 protein: CASSPGPSSLYNEQFF. Here the CDR3 DNA reads TGTGCCAGCAGCCCCGGACCCTCAAGCCTATACAATGAGCAGTTCTTC. The rearrangement uses TRBV11-2 and TRBJ2-1, with D unclear. There are 16 residues in the CDR3. V was clipped by 5 bases and J by 4 bases, with 18 bases between them. Germline V CDR1 and CDR2: SGHAT, FQNNGV.

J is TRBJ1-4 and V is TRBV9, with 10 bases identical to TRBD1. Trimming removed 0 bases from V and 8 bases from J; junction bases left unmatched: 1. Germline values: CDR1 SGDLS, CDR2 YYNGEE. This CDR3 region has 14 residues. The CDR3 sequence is CASSVGTGGEKLFF. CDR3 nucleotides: TGTGCCAGCAGCGTAGGGACAGGGGGAGAAAAACTGTTTTTT.

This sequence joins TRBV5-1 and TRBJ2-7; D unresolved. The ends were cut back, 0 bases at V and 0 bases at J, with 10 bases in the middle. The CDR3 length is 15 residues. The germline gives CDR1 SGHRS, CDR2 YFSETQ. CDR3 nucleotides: TGCGCCAGCAGCTTGGACCCCTGGAGCTCCTACGAGCAGTACTTC. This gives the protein CASSLDPWSSYEQYF. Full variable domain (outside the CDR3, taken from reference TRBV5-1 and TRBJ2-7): KAGVTQTPRYLIKTRGQQVTLSCSPISGHRSVSWYQQTPGQGLQFLFEYFSETQRNKGNFPGRFSGRQFSNSRSEMNVSTLELGDSALYLCASSLDPWSSYEQYFGPGTRLTVT.

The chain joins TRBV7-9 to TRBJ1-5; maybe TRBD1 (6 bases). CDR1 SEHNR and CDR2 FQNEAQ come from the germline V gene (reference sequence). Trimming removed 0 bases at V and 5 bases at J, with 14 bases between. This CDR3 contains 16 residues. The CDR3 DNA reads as TGTGCCAGCAGCTTAGCACAGGACGACAGGTATCAGCCCCAGCATTTT. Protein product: CASSLAQDDRYQPQHF.

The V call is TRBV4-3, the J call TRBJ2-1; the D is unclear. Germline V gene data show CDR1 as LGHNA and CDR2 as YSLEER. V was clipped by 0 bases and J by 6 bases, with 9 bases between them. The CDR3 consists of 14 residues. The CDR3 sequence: CASSQEKHSNEQFF. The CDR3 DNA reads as TGCGCCAGCAGCCAAGAAAAACACTCCAATGAGCAGTTCTTC.

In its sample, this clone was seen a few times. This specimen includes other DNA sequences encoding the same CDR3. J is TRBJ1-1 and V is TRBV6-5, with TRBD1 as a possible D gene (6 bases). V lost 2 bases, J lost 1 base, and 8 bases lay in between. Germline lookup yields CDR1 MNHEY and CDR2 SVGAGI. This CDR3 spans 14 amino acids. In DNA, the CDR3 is TGTGCCAGCAGTTACCTACAGGGGAACACTGAAGCTTTCTTT. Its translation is CASSYLQGNTEAFF.

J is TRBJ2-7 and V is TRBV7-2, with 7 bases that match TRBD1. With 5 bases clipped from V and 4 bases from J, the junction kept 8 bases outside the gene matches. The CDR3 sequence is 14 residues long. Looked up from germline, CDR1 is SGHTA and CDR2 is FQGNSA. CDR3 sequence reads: CASSPRQGPYEQYF. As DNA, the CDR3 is TGTGCCAGCAGCCCCAGACAGGGACCTTACGAGCAGTACTTC.